This TCR beta chain is drawn from a study of identical twins. CDR1 LGHDT and CDR2 YNNKEL come from the germline V gene (reference sequence). V gave up 4 bases and J gave up 7 bases, with 10 bases separating them. The CDR3 loop spans 12 amino acids. Unique molecular identifiers were in the cDNA, with template-switch universal primer binding. TCRdb reprocessed the 5' RACE reads with MiXCR, giving one entry per CDR3 protein. The table shows some 590,000 distinct CDR3 sequences, with approximately 10% occurring only once. Study results and caveats: Invariant MAIT and iNKT cells may have partly biased zero-insertion analyses. Excess twin sharing in beta out-of-frame sequences was weaker. It was cross-sectional statistical analysis, not following the same donors, that the conclusions relied on.

Ten or more counts support this clonotype. Its antigen is still unknown. A further study also used this sample, focusing on yellow fever vaccine responses in identical twins.

This chain joins TRBV3-1 and TRBJ1-1; D perhaps matches TRBD1 (5 bases). The specimen sequenced was PBMCs. This clonotype was obtained from a woman under 30 in good health. The CDR3 loop reads CASSLEGSEAFF. CDR3 sequence (DNA): TGTGCCAGCAGCCTGGAGGGGAGTGAAGCTTTCTTT.